Described below is a single T cell receptor beta chain sequence and its context. What it binds is not known. Time point in this sample: newly diagnosed GD, antithyroid drugs for less than 3 months. PBMC-derived RNA was used for the TCR library. This sample was included in a study of regulatory T cells in long-lasting Graves disease. Relying on iRepertoire HTBI primers and Arm-PCR of CDR3 regions, the team built TCR beta libraries. One entry per CDR3 protein, called by TCRdb with MiXCR from the multiplex PCR reads. The sample holds about 440,000 distinct CDR3 sequences, around 17% seen once. General observations from the study: Lower TCR diversity characterized persistent Graves' patients relative to newly diagnosed patients.

These records were also assigned to another study, of T cells in Graves' hyperthyroidism and ophthalmopathy. Per that paper: By a 13 V-J model, ophthalmopathy was set apart from stable hyperthyroidism.

The sequence was collected from a woman under 40 with Graves disease. This specimen consisted of peripheral blood mononuclear cells (PBMCs), obtained at new diagnosis, from a patient treated with antithyroid drugs.

The CDR3 DNA is TGCGCCAGCAGCCCGACAGGAATCTCTGGAAACACCATATATTTT. It is translated as CASSPTGISGNTIYF. This rearrangement joins TRBV4-1 to TRBJ1-3; tentative D call: TRBD1 (6 bases). Germline V gene lookup returns CDR1 MGHRA and CDR2 YSYEKL. The CDR3 loop spans 15 amino acids. Trimming took 4 bases from V and 0 from J, leaving 10 bases between them.